One sample yielded the 9 T cell receptor beta chains listed below, sequenced in a study of shared clonotypes between healthy human individuals. CD8 cells regarded as naive lacked CD45RO, were positively chosen for CCR7, and omitted terminally differentiated effector memory CD45RA+ cells. Libraries were prepared by immunoSEQ multiplex PCR; TCRdb keeps only in-frame clonotypes and omits some of them. This table has about 2.1 million clones, more than 85% appearing once. The sequencing sample was made of naive CD8+ T cells from PBMCs. These receptors were collected from a man younger than 35 in good health. Some clones in this sample may be carry-over from other donors' samples.

The chain uses TRBV29-1 and TRBJ2-5, with TRBD2 matching 12 bases. V gave up 6 bases and J gave up 3 bases; unmatched junction bases: 11. This CDR3 is built from 16 residues. Germline V gene sequence: CDR1 SQVTM, CDR2 ANQGSEA. The DNA of the CDR3 is TGCAGCGTCTCCTATGGGACTAGCGGGCGCGAAGAGACCCAGTACTTC. It translates to CSVSYGTSGREETQYF.

V usage is TRBV11-2 and J usage is TRBJ2-7; 11 bases fit TRBD2. Germline trimming cut 1 base from V and 6 bases from J; bases unmatched to any gene: 8. Germline CDR1 and CDR2: SGHAT and FQNNGV. The CDR3 contains 16 residues. CDR3 in amino acids: CASSLVEVLAGVEQYF. For the CDR3, the DNA is TGTGCCAGCAGCTTAGTGGAGGTACTAGCGGGAGTCGAGCAGTACTTC.

The CDR3 protein is CASSLPRVAYNEQFF. The DNA of the CDR3 is TGTGCCAGCAGCTTACCCCGAGTGGCCTACAATGAGCAGTTCTTC. The rearrangement links TRBV7-9 to TRBJ2-1; no clear D. In germline, CDR1 is SEHNR, CDR2 FQNEAQ (reference sequence). The CDR3 runs 15 residues. V shed 2 bases and J shed 2 bases, with 10 bases lying between them.

The CDR3 is CASNEGQGAAGELFF. DNA for the CDR3: TGTGCCAGTAACGAAGGACAGGGGGCCGCCGGGGAGCTGTTTTTT. The chain has TRBV19 and TRBJ2-2; 11 bases agree with TRBD1. J lost 6 bases, V lost 7 bases, and 7 bases had no gene match. The CDR3 has 15 residues. CDR1 is LNHDA, CDR2 SQIVND, per germline (reference sequence). The full variable domain, rest sourced from reference TRBV19 and TRBJ2-2, is DGGITQSPKYLFRKEGQNVTLSCEQNLNHDAMYWYRQDPGQGLRLIYYSQIVNDFQKGDIAEGYSVSREKKESFPLTVTSAQKNPTAFYLCASNEGQGAAGELFFGEGSRLTVL.

The V and J genes are TRBV12-5 and TRBJ2-1; 7 bases are shared with TRBD2. The CDR3 sequence is 19 residues long. The junction had 19 bases not matched to a gene; V was cut back by 0 bases and J by 8 bases. The germline gives CDR1 LGHNT, CDR2 FRNRAP. This CDR3 reads CASGLVLSPGGSFPYEQFF. The DNA of the CDR3 is TGTGCTAGTGGTTTGGTACTCTCTCCTGGCGGGAGCTTCCCATATGAGCAGTTCTTC.

The V and J genes are TRBV19 and TRBJ2-7, with D possibly matching TRBD2 (5 bases). V was shortened by 4 bases and J by 5 bases, with 15 bases between the two germline ends. Per germline, CDR1 LNHDA and CDR2 SQIVND (reference sequence). The CDR3 length is 14 residues. CDR3 coding DNA: TGTGCCAGTAGTACTCCCACCCTCGGGAACGAGCAGTACTTC. This sequence encodes CASSTPTLGNEQYF.

The gene calls are TRBV4-3 and TRBJ1-3, with D uncertain. V lost 0 bases and J 0 bases, leaving 9 bases between the germline ends. This CDR3 comprises 16 residues. Germline loops: CDR1 LGHNA, CDR2 YSLEER. The CDR3 reads CASSQDKPSSGNTIYF. In DNA, the CDR3 is TGCGCCAGCAGCCAAGATAAGCCCAGCTCTGGAAACACCATATATTTT.

The rearrangement links TRBV5-6 to TRBJ2-7; D unresolved. Trimming took 0 bases from V and 2 from J, leaving 12 bases between them. The CDR3 loop spans 15 amino acids. Germline CDR1 reads SGHDT; CDR2 reads YYEEEE. CDR3 bases: TGTGCCAGCAGCTTGGTGCCCTACGGAACCTACGAGCAGTACTTC. Its protein product is CASSLVPYGTYEQYF.

A note on this clone: The same CDR3 also results from other DNA sequences found in this sample. The rearrangement links TRBV4-1 to TRBJ1-1, with unresolved D. The germline gives CDR1 MGHRA, CDR2 YSYEKL. Trimming shortened V by 0 bases and J by 4 bases, and 6 bases separated the two germline ends. This CDR3 has 13 residues. The CDR3 DNA reads TGCGCCAGCAGCCAAGACCGGGGCACTGAAGCTTTCTTT. Translated, it gives CASSQDRGTEAFF.